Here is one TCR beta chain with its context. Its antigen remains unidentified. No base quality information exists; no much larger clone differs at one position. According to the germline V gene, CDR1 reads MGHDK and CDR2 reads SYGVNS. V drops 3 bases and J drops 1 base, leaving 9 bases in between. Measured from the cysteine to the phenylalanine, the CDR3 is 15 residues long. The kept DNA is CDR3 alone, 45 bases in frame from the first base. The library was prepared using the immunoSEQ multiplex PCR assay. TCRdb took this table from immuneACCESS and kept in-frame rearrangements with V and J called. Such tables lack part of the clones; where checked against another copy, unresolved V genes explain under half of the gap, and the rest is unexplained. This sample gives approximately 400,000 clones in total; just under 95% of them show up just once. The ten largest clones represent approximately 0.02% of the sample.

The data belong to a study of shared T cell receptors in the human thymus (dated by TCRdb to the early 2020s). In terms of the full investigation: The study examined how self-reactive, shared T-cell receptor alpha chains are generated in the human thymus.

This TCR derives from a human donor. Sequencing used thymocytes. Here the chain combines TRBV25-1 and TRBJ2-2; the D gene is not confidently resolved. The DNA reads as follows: TGTGCCAGCAGTGACGATTATAAGAACACCGGGGAGCTGTTTTTT. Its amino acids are CASSDDYKNTGELFF.